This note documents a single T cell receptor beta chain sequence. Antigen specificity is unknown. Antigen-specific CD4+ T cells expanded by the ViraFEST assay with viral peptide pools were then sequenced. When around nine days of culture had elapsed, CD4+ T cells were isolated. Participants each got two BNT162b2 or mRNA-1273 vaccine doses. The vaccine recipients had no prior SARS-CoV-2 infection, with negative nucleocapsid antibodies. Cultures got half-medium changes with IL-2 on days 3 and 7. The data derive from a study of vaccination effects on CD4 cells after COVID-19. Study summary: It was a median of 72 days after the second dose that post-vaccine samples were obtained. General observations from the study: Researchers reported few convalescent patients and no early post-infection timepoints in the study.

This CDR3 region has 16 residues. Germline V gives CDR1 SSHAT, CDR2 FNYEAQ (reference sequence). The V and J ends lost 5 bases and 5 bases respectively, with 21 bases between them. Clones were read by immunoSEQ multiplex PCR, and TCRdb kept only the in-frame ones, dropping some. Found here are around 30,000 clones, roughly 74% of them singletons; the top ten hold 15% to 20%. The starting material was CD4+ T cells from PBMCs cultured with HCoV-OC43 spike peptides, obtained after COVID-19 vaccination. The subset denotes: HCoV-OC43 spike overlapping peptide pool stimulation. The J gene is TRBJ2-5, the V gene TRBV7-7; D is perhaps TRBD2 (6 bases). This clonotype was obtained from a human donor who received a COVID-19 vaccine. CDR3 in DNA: TGTGCCAGCAGCCCGGGGCGACTAGTTACGATGGAGACCCAGTACTTC. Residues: CASSPGRLVTMETQYF.